Each of the 25 T cell receptor beta chains below was sequenced from the same sample in a study of siplizumab effects on memory and regulatory T cells (dated by TCRdb to the late 2010s). The method was the immunoSEQ multiplex PCR assay. TCRdb re-hosts the immuneACCESS table, in-frame sequences only. Its copies lack some clones; in the studies checked, an unresolved V gene accounts for under half of them, and the cause for the rest is not known. The sample includes approximately 48,000 clones, with 93% observed a single time. The ten largest clones represent 17% of the sample. The sample taken for sequencing was CD8+ T cells sorted from blood. Receptor source: a human donor in good health.

This chain joins TRBV7-9 and TRBJ2-5, with TRBD2 as a possible D gene (5 bases). The CDR3 contains 13 residues. Trimming took off 10 bases at V and 4 bases at J, with 16 bases between the two ends. The V gene's germline CDR1 is SEHNR and CDR2 FQNEAQ (reference sequence). The CDR3 loop is CATSEVVVETQYF. The CDR3 bases are TGTGCCACCTCGGAGGTAGTCGTAGAGACCCAGTACTTC.

This clone was counted a few times. The V call is TRBV9, the J call TRBJ2-7; D may be TRBD1 or TRBD2 (5 bases each). The germline V gene encodes CDR1 SGDLS and CDR2 YYNGEE. The CDR3 is made up of 14 amino acids. V gave up 0 bases and J gave up 4 bases, with 11 bases separating them. The CDR3 loop is CASSVAEGRYEQYF. The CDR3, as DNA: TGTGCCAGCAGCGTAGCTGAGGGGAGATACGAGCAGTACTTC.

This clone was seen just once. The rearrangement links TRBV7-9 to TRBJ2-1; D not resolved. V was trimmed by 6 bases and J by 6 bases, leaving 9 bases between them. The CDR3 sequence is 12 residues long. The germline CDR1 and CDR2 sequences are SEHNR and FQNEAQ (reference sequence). The CDR3 region is CASRSPGNEQFF. The CDR3 DNA is TGTGCCAGCAGATCTCCGGGCAATGAGCAGTTCTTC.

Regarding this clone: A junction boundary mismatches the germline segment, possibly from a read error. CDR3 in amino acids: CVSSEIGGTYEQYF. DNA of the CDR3: TGTGTCAGCAGTGAAATTGGCGGAACCTACGAGCAGTACTTC. The chain couples TRBV2 to TRBJ2-7; D ambiguous. Germline V lookup: CDR1 SNHLY, CDR2 FYNNEI. This CDR3 is 14 amino acids long.

The chain is built from TRBV5-4 and TRBJ1-2; possibly TRBD1 for D (6 bases). The germline CDR1 and CDR2 sequences are SGHNT and YYREEE (reference sequence). CDR3 length equals 15 residues. V lost 4 bases, J lost 0 bases, and 13 bases lay in between. The CDR3 DNA is TGTGCCAGCAGCCCTTTGGGGGCAGCTAACTATGGCTACACCTTC. Amino acids: CASSPLGAANYGYTF.

This sequence joins TRBV19 and TRBJ2-1; 12 positions agree with TRBD2. CDR1 and CDR2 (germline): LNHDA, SQIVND (reference sequence). There are 19 residues in the CDR3. V trimming: 3 bases; J trimming: 2 bases; junction bases outside the gene matches: 11. DNA of the CDR3: TGTGCCAGTAGTATCTTTCTCCCCTGGACTAGCGGGACCTACAATGAGCAGTTCTTC. As protein: CASSIFLPWTSGTYNEQFF.

The V gene is TRBV28, the J gene TRBJ1-2; no clear D. Germline V lookup: CDR1 MDHEN, CDR2 SYDVKM. CDR3 size: 14 residues. V was shortened by 2 bases and J by 5 bases, with 12 bases between the two germline ends. The CDR3 reads CASSLMSSWYGYTF. The CDR3 DNA is TGTGCCAGCAGTTTAATGTCTTCATGGTATGGCTACACCTTC.

This clone was observed a few times. This chain joins TRBV6-5 and TRBJ2-5, with a possible D match to TRBD2 (5 bases). V was cut by 4 bases and J by 5 bases, with 14 bases left in between. Looked up from germline, CDR1 is MNHEY and CDR2 is SVGAGI. The CDR3 runs 14 residues. In DNA form, the CDR3 reads TGTGCCAGCAGTTCCGGAGGATTTGTGGAGACCCAGTACTTC. Amino acids: CASSSGGFVETQYF.

This clone has a handful of counts. The V and J genes are TRBV10-1 and TRBJ1-2, with D possibly TRBD1 on 5 matching bases. Germline V CDR1 and CDR2: WNHNN, SYGVQD (reference sequence). There are 13 residues in the CDR3. V was clipped by 3 bases and J by 4 bases, with 9 bases between them. DNA for the CDR3: TGCGCCAGCAGTGATGGGGGTGGCTATGGCTACACCTTC. Its translation: CASSDGGGYGYTF.

The sample holds a few counts of this clone. V and J are TRBV9 and TRBJ2-7, with TRBD1 identical over 10 bases. The V gene's germline CDR1 is SGDLS and CDR2 YYNGEE. CDR3 size: 16 residues. V lost 0 bases and J lost 3; bases outside the gene matches: 6. CDR3 protein: CASSVGTGTGDYEQYF. The CDR3 DNA follows: TGTGCCAGCAGCGTAGGAACCGGGACAGGGGACTACGAGCAGTACTTC.

In nucleotides, the CDR3 is TGTGCCAGCAGCGCCACCGGGACTAGTTACGAGCAGTACTTC. Its protein product is CASSATGTSYEQYF. The chain carries TRBV9 and TRBJ2-7, with 8 positions matching TRBD2. This CDR3 has 14 residues. J gave up 4 bases and V 3 bases, and 6 bases lay outside the gene matches. Germline V gene sequence: CDR1 SGDLS, CDR2 YYNGEE. The full variable domain, with the rest looked up from reference TRBV9 and TRBJ2-7, is DSGVTQTPKHLITATGQRVTLRCSPRSGDLSVYWYQQSLDQGLQFLIQYYNGEERAKGNILERFSAQQFPDLHSELNLSSLELGDSALYFCASSATGTSYEQYFGPGTRLTVT.

The CDR3, as DNA: TGTGCCAGCAGTGCGGACAGGGCAGCTACTGAAGCTTTCTTT. Amino acid sequence: CASSADRAATEAFF. The rearrangement uses TRBV2 and TRBJ1-1; TRBD1 matches at 8 bases. CDR3 length equals 14 residues. Unmatched junction bases numbered 6, after V lost 4 bases and J lost 5 bases. CDR1 is SNHLY, CDR2 FYNNEI, per germline.

With respect to this clone: Additional DNA sequences in this sample encode the identical CDR3. The chain couples TRBV7-3 to TRBJ2-1; D possibly corresponds to TRBD2 (6 bases). V was pared by 4 bases and J by 0 bases, with 7 bases between. CDR1 is SGHTA and CDR2 is FQGTGA in the germline V gene. The length of the CDR3 is 14 residues. The CDR3 protein is CASSSGGSYNEQFF. CDR3 coding DNA: TGTGCCAGCAGCTCCGGGGGCTCCTACAATGAGCAGTTCTTC.

The J gene is TRBJ2-1, the V gene TRBV28; D call uncertain. The V gene lost 4 bases and the J gene lost 8 bases, with 12 bases spanning the gap. Germline CDR1 is MDHEN and CDR2 is SYDVKM. The CDR3 is 13 residues long. CDR3 region: CASSSDVTYEQFF. The CDR3 DNA follows: TGTGCCAGCAGTTCTGACGTCACGTATGAGCAGTTCTTC.

This clone was seen only a few times. The chain carries TRBV7-2 and TRBJ2-3; D is unresolved. V lost 2 bases to trimming and J lost 1 base, with 10 bases between them. The CDR3 covers 15 residues. Germline V gene lookup returns CDR1 SGHTA and CDR2 FQGNSA. CDR3 in amino acids: CASSLSGVRTDTQYF. In nucleotides, the CDR3 is TGTGCCAGCAGCTTATCTGGGGTACGCACAGATACGCAGTATTTT.

The chain is built from TRBV9 and TRBJ2-7, with D possibly TRBD2 on 6 matching bases. V lost 4 bases and J 2 bases, leaving 13 bases between the germline ends. Germline values: CDR1 SGDLS, CDR2 YYNGEE. The CDR3 runs 14 residues. In DNA, the CDR3 is TGTGCCAGCAGCCCGCGACTAGACGCCTACGAGCAGTACTTC. Residues: CASSPRLDAYEQYF.

The chain combines TRBV9 with TRBJ2-3; 7 bases map to TRBD2. After removal of 0 bases from V and 6 bases from J, the junction contained 4 bases not matched to a gene. The CDR3 is made up of 14 amino acids. Germline CDR1 and CDR2: SGDLS and YYNGEE. As DNA, the CDR3 is TGTGCCAGCAGCGTAGGCGGGAGCTCGGATACGCAGTATTTT. It codes for CASSVGGSSDTQYF.

This chain uses TRBV11-2 with TRBJ2-1; 11 nucleotides match TRBD1. Germline loops: CDR1 SGHAT, CDR2 FQNNGV. Losses at the gene ends were 5 bases for V and 7 bases for J; bases not matched to a gene: 7. This CDR3 has 15 residues. CDR3 DNA: TGTGCCAGCAGCCGACGGACAGGGGGCGAGAATGAGCAGTTCTTC. Its translation: CASSRRTGGENEQFF.

This chain's CDR3 is CASRWAVGNTEAFF. Written as DNA, the CDR3 is TGCGCCAGCAGGTGGGCCGTGGGTAACACTGAAGCTTTCTTT. V and J are TRBV4-1 and TRBJ1-1; D not resolved. The CDR3 spans 14 residues. Trimming took 6 bases from V and 2 from J, leaving 13 bases between them. Germline V gene data show CDR1 as MGHRA and CDR2 as YSYEKL.

The chain has TRBV2 and TRBJ2-1; TRBD1 agrees at 7 bases. This CDR3 region has 17 residues. CDR1 and CDR2 (germline): SNHLY, FYNNEI. Unmatched junction bases numbered 12, after V lost 4 bases and J lost 3 bases. The CDR3 reads CASSGILQGLVYNEQFF. The CDR3 DNA reads as TGTGCCAGCAGTGGAATACTACAGGGGTTGGTCTACAATGAGCAGTTCTTC.

V usage is TRBV9 and J usage is TRBJ1-2; a possible D gene is TRBD1 (6 bases). Germline CDR1 reads SGDLS; CDR2 reads YYNGEE. The CDR3 has 13 residues. V lost 0 bases to trimming and J lost 8 bases, with 11 bases between them. CDR3 in amino acids: CASSVGTALGYTF. The DNA of the CDR3 is TGTGCCAGCAGCGTAGGGACAGCATTAGGCTACACCTTC.

The chain combines TRBV2 with TRBJ1-2, with 8 bases that match TRBD1. The CDR3 runs 14 residues. J was trimmed by 7 bases and V by 1 base; bases with no gene match: 5. Germline CDR1 is SNHLY and CDR2 is FYNNEI. The CDR3 protein is CASSEGGTGSGYTF. Written as DNA, the CDR3 is TGTGCCAGCAGTGAAGGGGGGACAGGTAGTGGCTACACCTTC.

This clone was counted a few times. The rearrangement joins TRBV5-1 to TRBJ2-7; 10 bases agree with TRBD2. CDR3 length: 14 residues. The germline V gene has CDR1 SGHRS and CDR2 YFSETQ. Germline trimming cut 5 bases from V and 3 bases from J; bases unmatched to any gene: 5. Here the CDR3 DNA reads TGCGCCAGCAGAGGACTAGCGGAGGACTACGAGCAGTACTTC. Protein product: CASRGLAEDYEQYF.

Points on this clone: The same CDR3 arises from other DNA sequences in this sample as well. This sequence joins TRBV9 and TRBJ2-3; 10 nucleotides align to TRBD2. Germline lookup yields CDR1 SGDLS and CDR2 YYNGEE. V was clipped by 4 bases and J by 2 bases; unmatched bases: 4. CDR3 size: 15 residues. The DNA for the CDR3 is TGTGCCAGCAGCTACACTAGCGGGGCCACAGATACGCAGTATTTT. Its protein is CASSYTSGATDTQYF.

The genes are TRBV5-1 and TRBJ1-3; a weak D match, TRBD1 (5 bases). V was cut by 3 bases and J by 7 bases, with 23 bases left in between. Germline V gene lookup returns CDR1 SGHRS and CDR2 YFSETQ. The CDR3 runs to 17 residues. This CDR3 reads CASSWGVRGTFGNTIYF. For the CDR3, the DNA is TGCGCCAGCAGCTGGGGCGTAAGGGGAACATTCGGGAACACCATATATTTT.